This T cell receptor beta chain was retrieved from a study of beta chain features in type 1 diabetes. The CDR3 is made up of 18 amino acids. Per the germline V gene, CDR1 is SGHTA and CDR2 is FQGNSA. J was trimmed by 3 bases and V by 1 base; bases with no gene match: 12. Expressed TCRB transcripts were sequenced because the entire RNA isolate underwent reverse transcription. Data came from immunoSEQ multiplex PCR; TCRdb stores just in-frame clones and leaves some out. Of almost 350,000 clones detected, 6.5% to 10% appear once; the ten largest clones hold more than 0.4%. Study-wide findings and caveats: Insertions at VDJ junctions were less frequent in type 1 diabetes patients. These patients also deleted more nucleotides at the same junctions.

The table lists this clone with a few counts. Its target is not known. The sequencing input was central memory CD4+ T cells from blood. This chain joins TRBV7-2 and TRBJ2-7; TRBD2 agrees at 10 bases. The source is a woman aged 18-30 years in good health. CDR3 sequence reads: CASSLDRASGSGGYEQYF. For the CDR3, the DNA is TGTGCCAGCAGCTTAGATAGGGCTAGCGGGAGTGGGGGCTACGAGCAGTACTTC.